The rows below give T cell receptor beta chains drawn from one sample of a study of blood T cell repertoires in COVID-19. Sequencing used immunoSEQ multiplex PCR; TCRdb keeps in-frame clones, though not all of them. The data contain under 200,000 clones, 80% of them singletons. Sequenced sample: PBMCs or T cells enriched from blood (not recorded which). The source of these receptors is an older woman who had recovered from COVID-19. CDR3s include the opening cysteine and the closing phenylalanine or tryptophan. The order of the fields is clone size, V gene, J gene, D gene, CDR3 protein, CDR3 DNA. D genes are given only for firm matches. Some rows have no size entry. The others give once, few or many, or a class for an expanded clone.

>.|TRBV4-1|TRBJ1-5|.
CASSQDYNQPQHF
TGCGCCAGCAGCCAAGATTACAATCAGCCCCAGCATTTT
>.|TRBV1|TRBJ1-2|.
CTSSQDGQESHGYTF
TGCACCAGCAGCCAAGACGGACAGGAAAGCCATGGCTACACCTTC
>.|TRBV11-3|TRBJ1-1|.
CASSLDTETEAFF
TGTGCCAGCAGCTTAGATACAGAAACTGAAGCTTTCTTT
>.|TRBV6-5|TRBJ1-1|.
CASSYWSSSTEAFF
TGTGCCAGCAGTTATTGGAGTAGCAGCACTGAAGCTTTCTTT
>.|TRBV7-3|TRBJ1-2|.
CASSTSPGGVNGYTF
TGTGCCAGCAGCACATCCCCGGGGGGGGTCAATGGCTACACCTTC
>.|TRBV12-3/TRBV12-4|TRBJ2-1|TRBD2
CASSRTSEQFF
TGTGCCAGCAGCAGGACTAGCGAGCAGTTCTTC
>.|TRBV9|TRBJ2-3|.
CASSVAPGNTDTQYF
TGTGCCAGCAGCGTAGCTCCGGGGAACACAGATACGCAGTATTTT
>.|TRBV4-1|TRBJ2-5|.
CASSQEAPGMERETQYF
TGCGCCAGCAGCCAAGAAGCCCCAGGGATGGAGCGAGAGACCCAGTACTTC
>.|TRBV2|TRBJ2-5|TRBD2
CASSELTSGQETQYF
TGTGCCAGCAGTGAACTGACTAGCGGACAAGAGACCCAGTACTTC
>.|TRBV2|TRBJ2-7|TRBD2
CASSRAGGVYEQYF
TGTGCCAGCAGTCGAGCGGGGGGGGTATACGAGCAGTACTTC
>once|TRBV4-1|TRBJ2-5|TRBD2
CASSQVWGGQETQYF
TGCGCCAGCAGCCAAGTGTGGGGGGGCCAAGAGACCCAGTACTTC
>.|TRBV2|TRBJ2-7|.
CASGGRTSYEQYF
TGTGCCAGCGGAGGACGGACTTCCTACGAGCAGTACTTC
>.|TRBV2|TRBJ1-5|.
CASCRSAGLNQPQHF
TGTGCCAGCTGCCGTTCAGCAGGGCTCAATCAGCCCCAGCATTTT
>.|TRBV7-2|TRBJ2-3|TRBD2
CASNGGGAPDTQYF
TGTGCCAGCAACGGCGGGGGGGCACCAGATACGCAGTATTTT
>.|TRBV11-2|TRBJ2-5|.
CASSLGHEETQYF
TGTGCCAGCAGCTTGGGACACGAAGAGACCCAGTACTTC
>.|TRBV3-1/TRBV3-2|TRBJ1-4|.
CASSLRSTNEKLFF
TGTGCCAGCAGCCTACGGTCAACTAATGAAAAACTGTTTTTT
>.|TRBV5-1|TRBJ1-4|.
CASKWGQANEKLFF
TGCGCCAGCAAGTGGGGCCAGGCGAATGAAAAACTGTTTTTT
>.|TRBV19|TRBJ1-5|.
CASSPRSTYSNQPQHF
TGTGCCAGTAGTCCCCGGTCAACTTATAGCAATCAGCCCCAGCATTTT
>few|TRBV12-3/TRBV12-4|TRBJ2-5|.
CASSLAGPKTQYF
TGTGCCAGCAGTTTGGCAGGGCCAAAGACCCAGTACTTC
>.|TRBV5-1|TRBJ1-1|.
CASWSGTEAFF
TGCGCCAGTTGGAGCGGCACTGAAGCTTTCTTT
>.|TRBV5-1|TRBJ1-4|.
CASGDEGGEKLFF
TGCGCCAGCGGTGACGAGGGCGGCGAAAAACTGTTTTTT
>.|TRBV6-5|TRBJ2-1|TRBD2
CASSFLAGGNNEQFF
TGTGCCAGCAGTTTCCTAGCGGGGGGGAACAATGAGCAGTTCTTC
>.|TRBV5-1|TRBJ2-3|.
CASRGGQTSTDTQYF
TGCGCCAGCAGGGGGGGACAGACGAGCACAGATACGCAGTATTTT
>.|TRBV7-2|TRBJ1-6|.
CASSLRHRASPLHF
TGTGCCAGCAGCCTACGACACCGCGCTTCACCCCTCCACTTT
>.|TRBV9|TRBJ2-7|TRBD1
CASSVAGQGGYEQYF
TGTGCCAGCAGCGTAGCGGGACAGGGGGGCTACGAGCAGTACTTC
>.|TRBV24-1|TRBJ1-2|.
CATSEFDSPYGYTF
TGTGCCACCAGTGAATTTGACAGTCCCTATGGCTACACCTTC
>few|TRBV6-5|TRBJ2-3|.
CASSTGGVSTDTQYF
TGTGCCAGCAGTACAGGGGGGGTTAGCACAGATACGCAGTATTTT
>.|TRBV6-5|TRBJ2-1|TRBD2
CASSPGGLTYNEQFF
TGTGCCAGCAGTCCGGGGGGGCTCACCTACAATGAGCAGTTCTTC
>many|TRBV6-1|TRBJ2-5|TRBD1
CASSETATGLQETQYF
TGTGCCAGCAGTGAGACCGCGACAGGGCTCCAAGAGACCCAGTACTTC
>.|TRBV11-2|TRBJ2-3|TRBD2
CASSLAGGSTDTQYF
TGTGCCAGCAGCTTAGCGGGGGGGAGCACAGATACGCAGTATTTT
>once|TRBV24-1|TRBJ2-6|.
CATSDLKESGANVLTF
TGTGCCACCAGTGATTTAAAAGAGTCTGGGGCCAACGTCCTGACTTTC
>.|TRBV6-1|TRBJ1-4|.
CASSDRGETNEKLFF
TGTGCCAGCAGTGATCGGGGGGAGACTAATGAAAAACTGTTTTTT
>.|TRBV27|TRBJ1-1|.
CASSLSEESEAFF
TGTGCCAGCAGTTTATCGGAGGAGTCTGAAGCTTTCTTT
>.|TRBV12-5|TRBJ1-1|TRBD1
CASAWDRPDTEAFF
TGTGCTAGTGCCTGGGACAGGCCCGATACTGAAGCTTTCTTT
>.|TRBV5-1|TRBJ2-3|TRBD2
CASSPGLAGGRDTQYF
TGCGCCAGCAGCCCGGGACTAGCGGGGGGGCGGGATACGCAGTATTTT
>.|TRBV2|TRBJ2-5|.
CASTMGSGKTQYF
TGTGCCAGCACCATGGGGAGTGGTAAGACCCAGTACTTC
>.|TRBV6-2/TRBV6-3|TRBJ1-5|.
CASSKGQGIPHQPQHF
TGTGCCAGCAGTAAGGGACAAGGGATCCCCCATCAGCCCCAGCATTTT
>.|TRBV6-6|TRBJ1-1|.
CATGAAMNTEAFF
TGTGCCACAGGGGCGGCCATGAACACTGAAGCTTTCTTT
>.|TRBV14|TRBJ2-5|.
CASSPRAGSETQYF
TGTGCCAGCAGTCCAAGAGCAGGGTCGGAGACCCAGTACTTC
>.|TRBV6-5|TRBJ1-2|TRBD1
CASNWDREYGYTF
TGTGCCAGCAACTGGGACAGGGAGTACGGCTACACCTTC
>.|TRBV9|TRBJ2-3|TRBD1
CASSTRTGTGTDTQYF
TGTGCCAGCAGCACCCGGACAGGGACTGGGACAGATACGCAGTATTTT
>.|TRBV19|TRBJ2-2|TRBD2
CASSGTSVTGELFF
TGTGCCAGTAGTGGGACTAGCGTAACCGGGGAGCTGTTTTTT
>few|TRBV6-5|TRBJ2-3|.
CASSVQGGDTQYF
TGTGCCAGCAGCGTACAGGGAGGGGATACGCAGTATTTT
>.|TRBV15|TRBJ2-7|TRBD1
CATSREKTGGISEQYF
TGTGCCACCAGCAGAGAGAAGACAGGGGGTATCAGCGAGCAGTACTTC
>.|TRBV5-1|TRBJ2-7|TRBD1
CASSTDRVDEQYF
TGCGCCAGCAGCACTGACAGGGTCGACGAGCAGTACTTC
>.|TRBV10-3|TRBJ2-1|TRBD2
CAISESSGGHYNEQFF
TGTGCCATCAGTGAGTCTAGCGGGGGGCACTACAATGAGCAGTTCTTC
>once|TRBV20-1|TRBJ1-2|.
CSARDSYGYTF
TGCAGTGCTAGGGACAGCTATGGCTACACCTTC
>.|TRBV19|TRBJ2-3|TRBD2
CASSIDLAGGTDTQYF
TGTGCCAGTAGTATAGACCTAGCGGGGGGCACAGATACGCAGTATTTT
>.|TRBV19|TRBJ1-5|.
CASSIGLMEPQHF
TGTGCCAGTAGTATTGGGCTTATGGAGCCCCAGCATTTT
>.|TRBV5-1|TRBJ1-2|.
CASSLPGWAYGYTF
TGCGCCAGCAGCTTGCCTGGGTGGGCCTATGGCTACACCTTC